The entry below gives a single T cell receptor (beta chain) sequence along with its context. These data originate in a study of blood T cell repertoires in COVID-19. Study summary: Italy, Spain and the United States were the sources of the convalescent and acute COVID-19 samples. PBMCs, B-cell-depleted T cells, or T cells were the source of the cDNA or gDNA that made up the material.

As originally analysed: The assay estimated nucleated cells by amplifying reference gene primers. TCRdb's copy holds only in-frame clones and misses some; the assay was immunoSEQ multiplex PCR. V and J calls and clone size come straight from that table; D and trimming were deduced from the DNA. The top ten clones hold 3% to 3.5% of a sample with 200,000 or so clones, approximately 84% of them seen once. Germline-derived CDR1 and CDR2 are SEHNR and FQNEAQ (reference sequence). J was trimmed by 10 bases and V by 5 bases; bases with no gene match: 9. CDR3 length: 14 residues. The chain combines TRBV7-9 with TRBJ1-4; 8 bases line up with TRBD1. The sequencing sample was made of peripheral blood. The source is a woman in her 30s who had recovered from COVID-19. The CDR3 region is CASSDDRGSGKLFF. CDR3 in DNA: TGTGCCAGCAGCGACGACAGGGGAAGTGGAAAACTGTTTTTT.